This T cell receptor beta chain was recorded in a study of blood T cell repertoires in COVID-19. Study-wide context: Acute and convalescent COVID-19 specimens originated in the United States, Italy and Spain.

Clones were read by immunoSEQ multiplex PCR, and TCRdb kept only the in-frame ones, dropping some. The sample comprises approximately 88,000 clones, 78% of which are singletons, and 6.3% rests with the top ten. CDR3 length: 14 amino acids. Between the trimmed V and J ends, which lost 6 bases and 0 bases, there was a span of 11 bases. Germline CDR1 reads ENHRY; CDR2 reads SYGVKD. The chain combines TRBV10-3 with TRBJ1-2; weak D call: TRBD1 (6 bases). Sequencing used peripheral blood. This receptor was identified in a man aged 70-80 years with COVID-19, enrolled during active disease. Written as DNA, the CDR3 is TGTGCCATCAGAAGGGACACTACTAACTATGGCTACACCTTC. The encoded protein is CAIRRDTTNYGYTF.